This record concerns one T cell receptor (beta chain) sequence. The same CDR3 is also encoded by other DNA sequences in this sample. This sample stems from a study of shared clonotypes between healthy human individuals. Germline V gives CDR1 MDHEN, CDR2 SYDVKM. There are 14 residues in the CDR3. The trim removed 5 bases at V and 5 bases at J, leaving 7 bases unmatched. The test was conducted at deep level. Libraries were prepared by immunoSEQ multiplex PCR; TCRdb keeps only in-frame clonotypes and omits some of them. Of 900,000 to 1,200,000 clones in the sample, about four fifths were seen once. The receptor comes from a young man in good health. Some clones in this sample may be carry-over from other donors' samples. Sequencing was performed on memory CD4+ T cells from PBMCs. As for subset: CD45RA-negative fraction. The genes are TRBV28 and TRBJ2-3, with TRBD1 matching over 7 bases. CDR3 nucleotides: TGTGCCAGCAGTAAACAGGGGTCGATAGATACGCAGTATTTT. Its translation is CASSKQGSIDTQYF.